This TCR beta chain appears in the sequencing data of a study of OX40 agonist ivuxolimab in advanced cancers. General study results and limits: Expanded clones were, on average, more numerous in CD8+ T cells than in CD4+.

This clone was recorded once. Antigen unknown. Sequenced by immunoSEQ multiplex PCR; TCRdb stores in-frame clones only, minus some. The sample has about 97,000 clones, less than 90% seen once. CDR1 and CDR2 (germline): SGHNT, YENEEA. V was pared by 2 bases and J by 1 base, with 8 bases between. The CDR3 covers 14 residues. Sequenced material: CD4+ or CD8+ T cells sorted from blood, taken in a trial of the OX40 agonist ivuxolimab. The clonotype was recovered from an adult with an advanced solid tumor such as melanoma, head and neck, liver or kidney cancer. The chain joins TRBV11-3 to TRBJ1-1; no reliable D call. The CDR3 here is CASSLSGPNTEAFF. The CDR3 region has the DNA TGTGCCAGCAGCTTATCGGGCCCGAACACTGAAGCTTTCTTT.